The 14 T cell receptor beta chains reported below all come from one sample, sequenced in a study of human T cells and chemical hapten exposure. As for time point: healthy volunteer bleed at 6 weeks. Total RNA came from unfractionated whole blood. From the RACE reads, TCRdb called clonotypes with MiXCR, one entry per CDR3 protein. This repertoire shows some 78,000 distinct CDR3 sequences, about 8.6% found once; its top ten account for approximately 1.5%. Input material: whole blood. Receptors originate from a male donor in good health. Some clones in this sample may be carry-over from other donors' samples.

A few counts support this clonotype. In DNA form, the CDR3 reads TGTGCCAGCAGTTTCAACCCGTTACAGGGTAATGGCTACACCTTC. Protein sequence: CASSFNPLQGNGYTF. V gene TRBV27 combines with J gene TRBJ1-2, with D possibly matching TRBD1 (6 bases). Trimming removed 3 bases at V and 6 bases at J, with 17 bases between. This CDR3 has 15 amino acids. In germline, CDR1 is MNHEY, CDR2 SMNVEV (reference sequence).

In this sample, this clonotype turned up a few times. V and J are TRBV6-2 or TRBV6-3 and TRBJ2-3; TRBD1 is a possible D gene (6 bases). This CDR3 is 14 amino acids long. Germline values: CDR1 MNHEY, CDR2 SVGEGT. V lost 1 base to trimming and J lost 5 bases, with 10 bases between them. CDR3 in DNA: TGTGCCAGCAGTTACTTCGCAGGGGTAGATACGCAGTATTTT. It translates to CASSYFAGVDTQYF.

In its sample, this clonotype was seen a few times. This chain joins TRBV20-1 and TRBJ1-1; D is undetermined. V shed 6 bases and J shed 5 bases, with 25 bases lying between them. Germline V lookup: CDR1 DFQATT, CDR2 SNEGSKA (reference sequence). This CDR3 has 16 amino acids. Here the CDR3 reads CSANPTIGMIGTEAFF. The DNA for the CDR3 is TGCAGTGCCAATCCCACAATAGGAATGATAGGGACTGAAGCTTTCTTT.

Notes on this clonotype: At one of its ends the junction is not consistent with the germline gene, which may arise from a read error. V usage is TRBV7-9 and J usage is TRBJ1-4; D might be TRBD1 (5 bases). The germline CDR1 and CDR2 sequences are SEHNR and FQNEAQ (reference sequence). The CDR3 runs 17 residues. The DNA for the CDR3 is TGTTCCAGCAGCTCCCCGGCGGTAGGGGCGCGAAGGGAAAAACTGTTTTTT. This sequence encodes CSSSSPAVGARREKLFF.

The CDR3 sequence is CASSLARGGPYEQYF. In DNA form, the CDR3 reads TGTGCCAGCAGCTTAGCGCGGGGGGGACCCTACGAGCAGTACTTC. J is TRBJ2-7 and V is TRBV7-2, with TRBD2 matching 9 bases. V lost 0 bases, J lost 2 bases, and 2 bases stayed unmatched. Germline CDR1 SGHTA, CDR2 FQGNSA. The CDR3 covers 15 residues.

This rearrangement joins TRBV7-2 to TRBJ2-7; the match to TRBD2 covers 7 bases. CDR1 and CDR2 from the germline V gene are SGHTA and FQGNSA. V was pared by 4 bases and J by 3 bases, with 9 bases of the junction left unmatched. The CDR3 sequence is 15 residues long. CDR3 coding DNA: TGTGCCAGCAGCTCCGTGGGGGGGATCGGCTACGAGCAGTACTTC. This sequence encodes CASSSVGGIGYEQYF.

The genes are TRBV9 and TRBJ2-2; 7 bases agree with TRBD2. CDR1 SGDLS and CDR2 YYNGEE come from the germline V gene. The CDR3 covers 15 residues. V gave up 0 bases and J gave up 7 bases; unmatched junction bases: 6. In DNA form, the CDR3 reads TGTGCCAGCAGCGTAGGCGGGAGTTTTGGCGGGGAGCTGTTTTTT. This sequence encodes CASSVGGSFGGELFF.

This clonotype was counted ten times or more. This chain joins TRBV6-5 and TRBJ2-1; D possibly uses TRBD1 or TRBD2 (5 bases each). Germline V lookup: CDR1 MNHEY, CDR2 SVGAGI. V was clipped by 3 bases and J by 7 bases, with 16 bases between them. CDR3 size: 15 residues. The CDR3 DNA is TGTGCCAGCAGTTATCTAAAGGGGAGCGGAAATGAGCAGTTCTTC. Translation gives CASSYLKGSGNEQFF.

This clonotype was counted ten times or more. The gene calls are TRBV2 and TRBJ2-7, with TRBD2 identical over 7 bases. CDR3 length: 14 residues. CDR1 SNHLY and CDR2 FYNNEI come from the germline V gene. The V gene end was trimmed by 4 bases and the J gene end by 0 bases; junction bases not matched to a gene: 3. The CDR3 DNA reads TGTGCCAGCAGTGTAGGCGGGAGCTCCTACGAGCAGTACTTC. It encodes CASSVGGSSYEQYF.

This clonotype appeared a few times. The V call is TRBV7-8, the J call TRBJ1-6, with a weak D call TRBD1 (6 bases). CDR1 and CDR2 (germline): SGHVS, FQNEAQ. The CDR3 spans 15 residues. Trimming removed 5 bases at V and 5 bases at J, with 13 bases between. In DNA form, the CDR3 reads TGTGCCAGCAGCCAAGGGACACCTAATAATTCACCCCTCCACTTT. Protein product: CASSQGTPNNSPLHF.

CDR3 region: CAISESGAYNEQFF. The CDR3 DNA follows: TGTGCCATCAGTGAAAGCGGGGCTTACAATGAGCAGTTCTTC. The chain carries TRBV10-3 and TRBJ2-1, with 7 bases matching TRBD2. V was clipped by 3 bases and J by 4 bases; unmatched bases: 3. CDR1 ENHRY and CDR2 SYGVKD come from the germline V gene. The CDR3 sequence is 14 residues long.

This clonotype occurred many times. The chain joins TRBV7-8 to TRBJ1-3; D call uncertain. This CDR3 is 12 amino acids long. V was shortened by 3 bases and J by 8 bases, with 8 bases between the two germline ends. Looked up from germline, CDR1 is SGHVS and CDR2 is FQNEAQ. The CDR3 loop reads CASSFWEDTIYF. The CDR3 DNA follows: TGTGCCAGCAGCTTCTGGGAGGACACCATATATTTT.

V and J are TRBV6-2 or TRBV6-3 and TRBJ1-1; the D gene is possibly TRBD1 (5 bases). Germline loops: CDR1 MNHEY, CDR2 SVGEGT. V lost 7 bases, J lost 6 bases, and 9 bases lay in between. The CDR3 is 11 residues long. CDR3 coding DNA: TGTGCCAGCATCGGGACCTCTGAAGCTTTCTTT. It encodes CASIGTSEAFF.

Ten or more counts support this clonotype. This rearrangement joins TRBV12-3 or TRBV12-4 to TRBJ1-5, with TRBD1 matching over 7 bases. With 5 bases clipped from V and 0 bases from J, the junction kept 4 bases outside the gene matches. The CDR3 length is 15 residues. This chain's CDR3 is CASSRTGDSNQPQHF. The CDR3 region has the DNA TGTGCCAGCAGTAGGACAGGCGATAGCAATCAGCCCCAGCATTTT.